The subject of this entry is one T cell receptor beta chain. This entry is derived from a study of blood T cell repertoires in COVID-19. TCRdb keeps only in-frame clones here, not all; method: immunoSEQ multiplex PCR. The sample holds under 50,000 clones; roughly nine tenths are singletons and the top ten take about 20%. The length of the CDR3 is 14 residues. The V gene's germline CDR1 is MDHEN and CDR2 SYDVKM. J gave up 0 bases and V 3 bases, and 2 bases lay outside the gene matches. The rearrangement links TRBV28 to TRBJ2-7; 7 nucleotides align to TRBD2. This TCR was sampled from a man between 65 and 85 years old with active COVID-19. Sequenced: peripheral blood. The CDR3 spells CASSFSGTSYEQYF. In DNA form, the CDR3 reads TGTGCCAGCAGTTTCAGCGGGACCTCCTACGAGCAGTACTTC. Looking up the rest from reference TRBV28 and TRBJ2-7 gives the full variable domain: DVKVTQSSRYLVKRTGEKVFLECVQDMDHENMFWYRQDPGLGLRLIYFSYDVKMKEKGDIPEGYSVSREKKERFSLILESASTNQTSMYLCASSFSGTSYEQYFGPGTRLTVT.